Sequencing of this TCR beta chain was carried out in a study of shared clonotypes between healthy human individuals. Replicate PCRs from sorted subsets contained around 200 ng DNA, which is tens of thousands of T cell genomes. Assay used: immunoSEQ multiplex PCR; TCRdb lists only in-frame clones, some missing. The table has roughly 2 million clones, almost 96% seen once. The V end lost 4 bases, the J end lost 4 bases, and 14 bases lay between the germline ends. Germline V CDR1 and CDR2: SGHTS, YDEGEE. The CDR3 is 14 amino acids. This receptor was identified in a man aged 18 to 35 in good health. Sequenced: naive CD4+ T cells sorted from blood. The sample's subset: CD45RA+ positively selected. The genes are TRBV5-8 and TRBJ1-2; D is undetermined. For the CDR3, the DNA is TGTGCCAGCAGCCCCGGACCGGGCCCCTATGGCTACACCTTC. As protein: CASSPGPGPYGYTF.